A selection of T cell receptor beta chains follows, all from one sample in a study of long-term antiretroviral therapy in people with HIV. Assay used: immunoSEQ multiplex PCR; TCRdb lists only in-frame clones, some missing. The table includes 23,000 or so clones, around 80% detected once. The starting material was unsorted PBMCs, obtained around 4.5 years after starting antiretroviral therapy. All receptors come from a young man with HIV. CDR3s include the opening cysteine and the closing phenylalanine or tryptophan. A D gene is named only where the DNA matches it firmly. A row's size may be missing; if present it is once, few, many or a size class.

d_gene	j_gene	v_gene	abundance	CDR3nt	CDR3aa
TRBD1	TRBJ2-7	TRBV4-1	NA	TGCGCCAGCAGCCGAGTGGGACAGGGGGACCCCTACGAGCAGTACTTC	CASSRVGQGDPYEQYF
NA	TRBJ2-7	TRBV4-3	few	TGCGCCAGCAGCCAAGGTCTAGAGGCTCGGTCGTACTTC	CASSQGLEARSYF
TRBD2	TRBJ2-1	TRBV5-5	once	TGTGCCAGCAGCTTGTCATGGAAGCGGGAGTCTCACAATGAGCAGTTCTTC	CASSLSWKRESHNEQFF
NA	TRBJ2-5	TRBV20-1	NA	TGCAGTGCTAGGGAGGGGGAGACCCAGTACTTC	CSAREGETQYF
TRBD1	TRBJ1-5	TRBV6-1	NA	TGTGCCAGCAGTGAAGCGCTTGAGGGACAGGCACTAATCCATCAGCCCCAGCATTTT	CASSEALEGQALIHQPQHF
TRBD1	TRBJ2-5	TRBV5-4	once	TGTGCCAGCAGCTCAGGACAGGGTTGGCAAGAGACCCAGTACTTC	CASSSGQGWQETQYF
NA	TRBJ2-5	TRBV7-9	NA	TGTGCCAGCAGTAGACCCACAGGGAACCAAGAGACCCAGTACTTC	CASSRPTGNQETQYF
NA	TRBJ2-3	TRBV6-1	NA	TGTGCCAGCAGTGAAGTCCCGGGAGATACGCAGTATTTT	CASSEVPGDTQYF
TRBD1	TRBJ2-5	TRBV27	NA	TGTGCCAGCAGTGCCTCGGACAGGGTAGGGCCAGAGACCCAGTACTTC	CASSASDRVGPETQYF
NA	TRBJ2-7	TRBV5-4	NA	TGTGCCAGCAGCTTTACGGGTTACGAGCAGTACTTC	CASSFTGYEQYF
NA	TRBJ1-3	TRBV27	NA	TGTGCCAGCAGGACAGGTGACTCCACTGGAAACACCATATATTTT	CASRTGDSTGNTIYF
TRBD2	TRBJ2-3	TRBV7-7	NA	TGTGCTAGCAGCTTAGCGGGAGGCCCGGCCGATACGCAGTATTTT	CASSLAGGPADTQYF
NA	TRBJ2-1	TRBV9	NA	TGTGCCAGCAGCGTAGGCGGAGATGAGCAGTTCTTC	CASSVGGDEQFF
NA	TRBJ2-1	TRBV5-1	few	TGCGCCAGCAGCTTGTTCGATGAGCAGTTCTTC	CASSLFDEQFF
TRBD2	TRBJ2-3	TRBV14	NA	TGTGCCAGCAGCCCACTAGCGCCTACAGATACGCAGTATTTT	CASSPLAPTDTQYF
NA	TRBJ2-7	TRBV28	medium-sized	TGTGCCAGCAGCGTCGGACTAAACTACGAGCAGTACTTC	CASSVGLNYEQYF
NA	TRBJ1-5	TRBV2	NA	TGTGCCAGCAGTGAAGCACAGCAGGGAAGCAATCAGCCCCAGCATTTT	CASSEAQQGSNQPQHF